The rows below give T cell receptor beta chains drawn from one sample of a study of sequential checkpoint blockade in melanoma. The assay was immunoSEQ multiplex PCR, and TCRdb's table has in-frame clones only and misses some. This table holds just over 15,000 clones, approximately 80% found once. The sequences come from CD8+ T cells sorted from blood (inferred from file names), collected from a patient given nivolumab and ipilimumab in sequence. The receptors come from a human donor with melanoma. CDR3s leave out the opening cysteine and the closing phenylalanine or tryptophan. Expanded clones are given a class, and other clones once, few, many or no size at all.

TRBV5-1,NA,TRBJ2-5,ASSVTGGGETQY
TRBV27,few,TRBJ1-6,ASSLSGPYNSPLH
TRBV27,NA,TRBJ1-1,ASSTGGTEAF
TRBV6-5,NA,TRBJ2-7,ASIKPDRGPHEQY
TRBV6-1,NA,TRBJ1-4,ASSDVDGGWEKLF
TRBV7-2,few,TRBJ2-7,ASSLGDYEQY
TRBV4-1,NA,TRBJ1-1,ASSQSRDTEAF
TRBV5-6,NA,TRBJ2-1,ASSLALVYNEQF
TRBV25-1,NA,TRBJ1-2,ASSGLGTTMPYT
TRBV27,few,TRBJ1-2,ASSTQGANYAYT
TRBV4-2,NA,TRBJ2-3,ASSQSAGSHTDTQY
TRBV13,NA,TRBJ2-1,ASSLGRGRNEQF
TRBV5-1,NA,TRBJ1-1,ASSHTGSDEAF
TRBV7-9,NA,TRBJ2-7,ASSGGMGRAGEQY
TRBV4-1,NA,TRBJ2-1,ASSQFSNEQF
TRBV27,few,TRBJ2-5,ASSLVLRETQY
TRBV27,NA,TRBJ2-2,ASSSGFSTGELF
TRBV27,NA,TRBJ2-7,ASSPSGTGTEQY
TRBV30,NA,TRBJ2-3,AWNLPSLAGGLYTDTQY
TRBV9,NA,TRBJ2-5,ASSVGTMAGGRETQY
TRBV11-2,few,TRBJ2-7,ASSLLRDPNTYEQY
TRBV14,medium-sized,TRBJ2-1,ASSQGFTSEQF
TRBV7-9,few,TRBJ2-7,ASSLSGLAVYEQY
TRBV10-3,NA,TRBJ2-2,AIRDYGQETGELF
TRBV9,NA,TRBJ2-5,ASSGTYGFQETQY
TRBV10-3,NA,TRBJ1-5,AISGTGEPYSNQPQH
TRBV19,few,TRBJ1-5,ASSIFGGASQPQH